This T cell receptor (beta chain) comes out of a study of T cell repertoires in cytomegalovirus infection. On the study more broadly: From public TCR beta signatures came an indication of both CMV infection and matching HLA type.

TCRdb re-derived calls from the reads in MiXCR, one entry per CDR3 protein. The sample holds approximately 110,000 distinct CDR3 sequences, about 9.4% seen once. The CDR3 has 12 amino acids. Trimming cost V 2 bases and J 8 bases, with 7 bases left between them. Per germline, CDR1 SEHNR and CDR2 FQNEAQ (reference sequence). As concerns this clonotype: Antigen unknown.

The specimen was PBMCs, sequenced either directly or after in vitro stimulation (not recorded which). The clonotype originates from a human donor in good health (CMV status not recorded). Some clones in this sample may be carry-over from other donors' samples. The chain recombines TRBV7-9 with TRBJ2-1; D might be TRBD1 (5 bases). The CDR3 spells CASSLLGHEQFF. The DNA for the CDR3 is TGTGCCAGCAGCTTATTGGGGCATGAGCAGTTCTTC.